The sequence of this T cell receptor (beta chain) was determined in a study of T cells in Graves' hyperthyroidism and ophthalmopathy. Study-wide context: Blood from the periphery was taken at initial diagnosis, before any treatment.

The sample, blood from the first hyperthyroidism diagnosis, precedes any ophthalmopathy symptoms. Study findings and constraints: Ophthalmopathy was told apart from stable hyperthyroidism by a 13 V-J model.

Points on this clonotype: Its target is not known.

The V end lost 2 bases, the J end lost 6 bases, and 7 bases lay between the germline ends. This CDR3 spans 12 amino acids. Germline V gene sequence: CDR1 GTSNPN, CDR2 SVGIG (reference sequence). Amplification targeted TCR beta CDR3 regions from RNA transcripts. HTBI primers drove first-round RT-PCR of the TCR CDR3. From the multiplex PCR reads, TCRdb called clonotypes with MiXCR, one entry per CDR3 protein. The data show 550,000 to 650,000 distinct CDR3 sequences, with roughly 13% seen just once and approximately 5.7% held by the top ten. The gene calls are TRBV30 and TRBJ2-2; D is ambiguous. The TCR comes from a woman aged 25 to 39 with Graves' hyperthyroidism that later progressed to Graves' ophthalmopathy. The sequencing input was blood. CDR3 DNA: TGTGCCTGGAGTTACATCGCCGGGGAGCTGTTTTTT. Protein: CAWSYIAGELFF.